The T cell receptor (beta chain) described here comes from a study of cytomegalovirus exposure and HLA in healthy donors. In the case of this clone: Distinct nucleotide sequences in the sample also encode this CDR3.

The data were produced by immunoSEQ multiplex PCR, yet TCRdb's version contains in-frame clones alone and is incomplete. Here the sample spans approximately 120,000 clones, roughly 95% being singletons. The source material was PBMCs. This TCR came from a young man in good health and CMV-seronegative.

The CDR3 here is CASSSTGGSYEQYF. The CDR3 DNA is TGCGCCAGCAGCTCCACAGGGGGTTCGTACGAGCAGTACTTC. V usage is TRBV5-1 and J usage is TRBJ2-7, with 8 bases that match TRBD1. CDR3 length equals 14 residues. Germline assignment: CDR1 SGHRS and CDR2 YFSETQ. V lost 3 bases and J lost 4; bases outside the gene matches: 6.